This is a list of T cell receptor beta chains from one sample in a study of response to subunit inactivated influenza vaccine. One entry per CDR3 protein results from TCRdb running MiXCR on the RT-PCR reads. The sample shows some 150,000 distinct CDR3 sequences, 10% to 15% of them seen only once. The same data also went into a second study, on T cells expressing NK-cell markers.

Specimen: CD8+ T cells sorted from PBMCs, collected about 11 days after vaccination. These receptors were obtained from a man aged 45-65 years who received an inactivated influenza vaccine. Each CDR3 is given with its conserved first and last residue. Each record gives: V gene, clone size, D gene, J gene, CDR3 protein, CDR3 DNA. The D gene is left open where the match is weak. Not all rows give a size; the values are once, few, many and, for expanded clones, a class.

V: TRBV7-9; size: .; D: TRBD2; J: TRBJ2-2; CDR3: CASSLETSGRRRELFF; DNA: TGTGCCAGCAGCTTAGAGACTAGCGGGCGCCGCCGGGAGCTGTTTTTT
V: TRBV5-1; size: .; D: .; J: TRBJ1-1; CDR3: CASSLNLGPEAFF; DNA: TGCGCCAGCAGCTTGAATCTGGGACCAGAAGCTTTCTTT
V: TRBV6-1; size: few; D: TRBD2; J: TRBJ2-1; CDR3: CASRKGVSGNHEQFF; DNA: TGTGCCAGCCGAAAAGGGGTTAGCGGGAATCATGAGCAGTTCTTC
V: TRBV15; size: few; D: TRBD1; J: TRBJ2-2; CDR3: CATSRVGGQLNTGELFF; DNA: TGTGCCACCAGCAGAGTTGGGGGACAGCTGAACACCGGGGAGCTGTTTTTT
V: TRBV19; size: .; D: TRBD2; J: TRBJ2-1; CDR3: CASSVGLAGQAVFF; DNA: TGTGCCAGTAGTGTGGGCCTAGCGGGGCAGGCGGTATTCTTC
V: TRBV28; size: .; D: TRBD2; J: TRBJ2-1; CDR3: CASRPLAGGSYNEQFF; DNA: TGTGCCAGCAGGCCTCTAGCGGGAGGATCCTACAATGAGCAGTTCTTC
V: TRBV15; size: few; D: .; J: TRBJ1-1; CDR3: CATSRKERHWNTEAFF; DNA: TGTGCCACCAGCAGAAAGGAGAGACATTGGAACACTGAAGCTTTCTTT
V: TRBV19; size: .; D: TRBD2; J: TRBJ2-2; CDR3: CASSPGLAGGPDTGELFF; DNA: TGTGCCAGTAGCCCCGGACTAGCGGGGGGGCCGGACACCGGGGAGCTGTTTTTT
V: TRBV4-3; size: few; D: .; J: TRBJ1-2; CDR3: CASSQDSTGPGYGYTF; DNA: TGCGCCAGCAGCCAAGATTCAACAGGACCCGGCTATGGCTACACCTTC
V: TRBV7-9; size: .; D: TRBD2; J: TRBJ2-1; CDR3: CASSLLAVYNEQFF; DNA: TGTGCCAGCAGCTTACTAGCGGTCTACAATGAGCAGTTCTTC
V: TRBV11-1; size: few; D: TRBD2; J: TRBJ2-7; CDR3: CASSLVPGLAGASSYEQYF; DNA: TGTGCCAGCAGCTTAGTCCCGGGACTAGCGGGAGCGAGCTCCTACGAGCAGTACTTC
V: TRBV20-1; size: many; D: .; J: TRBJ2-1; CDR3: CSARVIALADGYNEQFF; DNA: TGCAGTGCTAGAGTTATAGCTCTCGCCGACGGCTACAATGAGCAGTTCTTC
V: TRBV4-3; size: few; D: TRBD2; J: TRBJ2-1; CDR3: CASSQAKRGYNEQFF; DNA: TGCGCCAGCAGCCAAGCTAAGCGGGGGTACAATGAGCAGTTCTTC
V: TRBV18; size: few; D: TRBD2; J: TRBJ2-5; CDR3: CASSPLAGPNVETQYF; DNA: TGTGCCAGCTCACCGCTAGCGGGACCGAACGTTGAGACCCAGTACTTC
V: TRBV6-2/TRBV6-3; size: many; D: TRBD1; J: TRBJ2-5; CDR3: CASGWTGVEETQYF; DNA: TGTGCCAGCGGCTGGACAGGGGTGGAAGAGACCCAGTACTTC
V: TRBV7-2; size: medium-sized; D: .; J: TRBJ2-1; CDR3: CASSRYNEQFF; DNA: TGTGCCAGCAGCCGATATAATGAGCAGTTCTTC
V: TRBV4-3; size: .; D: .; J: TRBJ2-7; CDR3: CASSQGGRGPAYEQYF; DNA: TGCGCCAGCAGCCAAGGAGGCCGGGGGCCCGCCTACGAGCAGTACTTC
V: TRBV2; size: .; D: TRBD2; J: TRBJ2-1; CDR3: CASRGTTGRFEQFF; DNA: TGTGCCAGCAGAGGGACTACCGGGAGGTTTGAGCAGTTCTTC
V: TRBV21-1; size: once; D: .; J: TRBJ2-7; CDR3: CASSNPTSGRLYEQYF; DNA: TGTGCCAGCAGCAACCCGACTAGCGGGAGGCTCTACGAGCAGTACTTC
V: TRBV6-5; size: few; D: .; J: TRBJ2-7; CDR3: CASSYGRTYEQYF; DNA: TGTGCCAGCAGTTACGGCAGAACCTACGAGCAGTACTTC
V: TRBV15; size: .; D: .; J: TRBJ2-1; CDR3: CATSRDGARSNEQFF; DNA: TGTGCCACCAGCAGAGATGGGGCGCGGTCCAATGAGCAGTTCTTC
V: TRBV27; size: .; D: TRBD1; J: TRBJ1-2; CDR3: CASSRRQGEVNYGYTF; DNA: TGTGCCAGCAGTCGAAGACAGGGGGAGGTTAACTATGGCTACACCTTC
V: TRBV28; size: .; D: .; J: TRBJ2-2; CDR3: CASRGQTGELFF; DNA: TGTGCCAGCAGGGGACAAACCGGGGAGCTGTTTTTT
V: TRBV29-1; size: .; D: TRBD2; J: TRBJ2-1; CDR3: CSVPGLAGVDEQFF; DNA: TGCAGCGTGCCGGGACTAGCGGGAGTAGATGAGCAGTTCTTC
V: TRBV7-2; size: many; D: .; J: TRBJ2-4; CDR3: CASSPGTLLDIQYF; DNA: TGTGCCAGCAGCCCTGGGACCCTCTTGGACATTCAGTACTTC
V: TRBV6-5; size: .; D: .; J: TRBJ1-1; CDR3: CASSYSGATEAFF; DNA: TGTGCCAGCAGTTACTCCGGGGCGACTGAAGCTTTCTTT
V: TRBV24-1; size: many; D: .; J: TRBJ2-1; CDR3: CATSLNRYNEQFF; DNA: TGTGCCACCAGTCTCAACAGATACAATGAGCAGTTCTTC
V: TRBV7-6; size: few; D: TRBD2; J: TRBJ2-7; CDR3: CASSLGSGRVYEQYF; DNA: TGTGCCAGCAGCTTAGGAAGTGGGAGGGTGTACGAGCAGTACTTC
V: TRBV7-3; size: few; D: .; J: TRBJ2-1; CDR3: CASSSVGLGGEQFF; DNA: TGTGCCAGCAGCTCCGTGGGATTGGGTGGAGAGCAGTTCTTC
V: TRBV29-1; size: few; D: .; J: TRBJ1-3; CDR3: CSVEAVSSGNTIYF; DNA: TGCAGCGTTGAAGCCGTAAGCTCTGGAAACACCATATATTTT
V: TRBV11-2; size: .; D: .; J: TRBJ2-7; CDR3: CASSSTFAAIAYEQYF; DNA: TGTGCCAGCAGCTCCACCTTCGCCGCGATTGCCTACGAGCAGTACTTC
V: TRBV6-2/TRBV6-3; size: few; D: .; J: TRBJ2-1; CDR3: CASAGLSYNEQFF; DNA: TGTGCCAGCGCGGGTCTATCCTACAATGAGCAGTTCTTC
V: TRBV6-2/TRBV6-3; size: few; D: TRBD2; J: TRBJ2-1; CDR3: CASSQGLAGANEQFF; DNA: TGTGCCAGCAGTCAGGGACTAGCGGGGGCGAATGAGCAGTTCTTC
V: TRBV6-6; size: few; D: .; J: TRBJ2-5; CDR3: CASRFLETQYF; DNA: TGTGCCAGCCGATTTCTGGAGACCCAGTACTTC
V: TRBV7-9; size: .; D: TRBD2; J: TRBJ2-1; CDR3: CASSPPSGRAANEQFF; DNA: TGTGCCAGCAGCCCCCCTAGCGGGAGGGCCGCAAATGAGCAGTTCTTC
V: TRBV6-1; size: few; D: .; J: TRBJ1-4; CDR3: CASSVYRDLFLNEKLFF; DNA: TGTGCCAGCAGTGTATATAGGGACCTCTTTCTAAATGAAAAACTGTTTTTT
V: TRBV7-9; size: .; D: .; J: TRBJ2-6; CDR3: CASNPLSGANVLTF; DNA: TGTGCCAGCAACCCTCTTAGCGGGGCCAACGTCCTGACTTTC
V: TRBV15; size: few; D: TRBD1; J: TRBJ1-5; CDR3: CATSGDRVGVHQPQHF; DNA: TGTGCCACCAGCGGGGACAGGGTAGGGGTGCATCAGCCCCAGCATTTT
V: TRBV7-9; size: few; D: .; J: TRBJ1-4; CDR3: CASSLTLSATNEKLFF; DNA: TGTGCCAGCAGCTTAACCCTCAGTGCAACTAATGAAAAACTGTTTTTT
V: TRBV25-1; size: few; D: .; J: TRBJ2-2; CDR3: CASSVSSANTGELFF; DNA: TGTGCCAGCAGTGTTTCTTCCGCGAACACCGGGGAGCTGTTTTTT
V: TRBV25-1; size: .; D: .; J: TRBJ2-2; CDR3: CARSYHENTGELFF; DNA: TGTGCCAGGAGTTATCATGAGAACACCGGGGAGCTGTTTTTT
V: TRBV28; size: few; D: .; J: TRBJ1-1; CDR3: CASNNRGGSTEAFF; DNA: TGTGCCAGCAACAATCGGGGGGGGAGTACTGAAGCTTTCTTT
V: TRBV12-3/TRBV12-4; size: .; D: .; J: TRBJ1-3; CDR3: CASRGTGNTIYF; DNA: TGTGCCAGCAGGGGGACAGGAAACACCATATATTTT
V: TRBV6-1; size: .; D: .; J: TRBJ1-5; CDR3: CASGTESNQPQHF; DNA: TGTGCCAGCGGGACGGAAAGCAATCAGCCCCAGCATTTT
V: TRBV5-1; size: few; D: TRBD1; J: TRBJ1-2; CDR3: CASSGWTGDYGYTF; DNA: TGCGCCAGCAGCGGGTGGACAGGGGACTATGGCTACACCTTC
V: TRBV12-3/TRBV12-4; size: .; D: .; J: TRBJ2-2; CDR3: CASRPQGSGELFF; DNA: TGTGCCAGCAGACCCCAAGGTTCTGGGGAGCTGTTTTTT
V: TRBV4-1; size: few; D: TRBD1; J: TRBJ2-3; CDR3: CASSQDPGQGSTDTQYF; DNA: TGCGCCAGCAGCCAGGATCCGGGACAGGGGAGCACAGATACGCAGTATTTT
V: TRBV7-6; size: few; D: .; J: TRBJ1-6; CDR3: CASSRTVYNSPLHF; DNA: TGTGCCAGCAGCCGGACAGTTTATAATTCACCCCTCCACTTT
V: TRBV6-2/TRBV6-3; size: .; D: .; J: TRBJ1-1; CDR3: CASSRDAYTEAFF; DNA: TGTGCCAGCAGTCGGGACGCATACACTGAAGCTTTCTTT
V: TRBV12-3/TRBV12-4; size: few; D: .; J: TRBJ1-5; CDR3: CASSGAGNQPQHF; DNA: TGTGCCAGCAGTGGAGCGGGGAATCAGCCCCAGCATTTT
V: TRBV28; size: .; D: .; J: TRBJ2-2; CDR3: CASRLTGNTGELFF; DNA: TGTGCCAGCAGACTGACAGGGAACACCGGGGAGCTGTTTTTT
V: TRBV12-3/TRBV12-4; size: once; D: .; J: TRBJ2-5; CDR3: CAISLSSSHLQETQYF; DNA: TGTGCCATCAGTTTATCAAGTTCCCACTTACAAGAGACCCAGTACTTC
V: TRBV7-9; size: .; D: TRBD2; J: TRBJ2-1; CDR3: CASSSGGLAGGRGQFF; DNA: TGTGCCAGCAGCTCAGGTGGGCTAGCGGGAGGTCGAGGGCAGTTCTTC
V: TRBV5-1; size: .; D: .; J: TRBJ2-7; CDR3: CASSLGQGGIEQYF; DNA: TGCGCCAGCAGCTTGGGACAGGGAGGAATCGAGCAGTACTTC